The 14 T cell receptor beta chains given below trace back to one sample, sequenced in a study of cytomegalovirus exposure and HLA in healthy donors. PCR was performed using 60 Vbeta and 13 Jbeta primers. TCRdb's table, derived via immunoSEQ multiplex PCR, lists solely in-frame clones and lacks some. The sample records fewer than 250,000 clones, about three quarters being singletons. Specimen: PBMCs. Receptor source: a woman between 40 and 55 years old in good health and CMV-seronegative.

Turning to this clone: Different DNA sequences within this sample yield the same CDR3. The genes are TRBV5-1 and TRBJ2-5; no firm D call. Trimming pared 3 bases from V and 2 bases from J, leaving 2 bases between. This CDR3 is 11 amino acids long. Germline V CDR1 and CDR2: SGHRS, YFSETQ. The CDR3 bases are TGCGCCAGCAGCTCTCAAGAGACCCAGTACTTC. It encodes CASSSQETQYF.

The CDR3 region is CAWRKTGGEQYF. The CDR3 DNA sequence: TGTGCCTGGAGGAAGACAGGAGGTGAGCAGTACTTC. This rearrangement joins TRBV30 to TRBJ2-7, with D possibly being TRBD1 (6 bases). In germline, CDR1 is GTSNPN, CDR2 SVGIG (reference sequence). The germline V and J ends were trimmed by 3 bases and 7 bases, with 13 bases remaining between them. The CDR3 has 12 residues.

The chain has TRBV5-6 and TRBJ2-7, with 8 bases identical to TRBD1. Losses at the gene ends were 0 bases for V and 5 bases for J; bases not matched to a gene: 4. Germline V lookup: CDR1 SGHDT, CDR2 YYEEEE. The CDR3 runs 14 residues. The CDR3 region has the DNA TGTGCCAGCAGCTTGGGACAGGGGAGGAACGAGCAGTACTTC. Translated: CASSLGQGRNEQYF.

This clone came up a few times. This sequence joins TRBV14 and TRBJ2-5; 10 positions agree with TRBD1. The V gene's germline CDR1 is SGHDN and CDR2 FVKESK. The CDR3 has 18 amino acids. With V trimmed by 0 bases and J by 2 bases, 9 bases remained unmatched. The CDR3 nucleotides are TGTGCCAGCAGCCAAGATCGCCTGGGACAGGGGCTTCAAGAGACCCAGTACTTC. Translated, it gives CASSQDRLGQGLQETQYF.

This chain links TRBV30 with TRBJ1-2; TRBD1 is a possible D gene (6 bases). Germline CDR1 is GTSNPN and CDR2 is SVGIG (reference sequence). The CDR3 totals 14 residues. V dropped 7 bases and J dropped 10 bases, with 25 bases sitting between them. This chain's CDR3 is CALELQGPSLNYTF. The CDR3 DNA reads TGTGCCTTGGAATTGCAGGGGCCGTCCCTCAACTACACCTTC.

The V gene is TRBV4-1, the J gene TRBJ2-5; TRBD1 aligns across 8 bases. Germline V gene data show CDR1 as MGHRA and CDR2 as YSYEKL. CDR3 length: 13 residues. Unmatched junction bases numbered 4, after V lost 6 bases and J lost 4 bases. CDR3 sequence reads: CASSSRGPETQYF. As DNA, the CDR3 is TGCGCCAGCAGTAGCAGGGGGCCAGAGACCCAGTACTTC.

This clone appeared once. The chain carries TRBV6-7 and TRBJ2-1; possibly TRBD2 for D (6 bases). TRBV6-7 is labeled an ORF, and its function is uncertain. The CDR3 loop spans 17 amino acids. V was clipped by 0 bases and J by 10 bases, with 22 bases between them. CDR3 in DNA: TGTGCCAGCAGTTACTCCGACGGGGGTGGTGGTCTACAGGAGCAGTTCTTC. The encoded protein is CASSYSDGGGGLQEQFF.

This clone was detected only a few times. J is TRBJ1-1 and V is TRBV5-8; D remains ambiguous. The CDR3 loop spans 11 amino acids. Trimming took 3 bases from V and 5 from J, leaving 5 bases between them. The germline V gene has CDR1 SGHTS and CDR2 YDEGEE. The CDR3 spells CASSWRTEAFF. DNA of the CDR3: TGTGCCAGCAGCTGGAGGACTGAAGCTTTCTTT.

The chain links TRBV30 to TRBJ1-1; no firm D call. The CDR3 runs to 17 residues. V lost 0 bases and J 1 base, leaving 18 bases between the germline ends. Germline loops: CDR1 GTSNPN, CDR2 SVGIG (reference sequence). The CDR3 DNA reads TGTGCCTGGAGTGTACTGCTAGGTTCGGCAGAGAACACTGAAGCTTTCTTT. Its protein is CAWSVLLGSAENTEAFF.

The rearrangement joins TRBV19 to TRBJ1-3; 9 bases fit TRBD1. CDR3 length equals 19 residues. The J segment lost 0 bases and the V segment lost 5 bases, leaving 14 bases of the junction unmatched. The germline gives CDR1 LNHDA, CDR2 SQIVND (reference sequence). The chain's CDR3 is CASSPRDRVTLFSGNTIYF. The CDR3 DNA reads TGTGCCAGTAGTCCAAGGGACAGGGTCACACTGTTCTCTGGAAACACCATATATTTT.

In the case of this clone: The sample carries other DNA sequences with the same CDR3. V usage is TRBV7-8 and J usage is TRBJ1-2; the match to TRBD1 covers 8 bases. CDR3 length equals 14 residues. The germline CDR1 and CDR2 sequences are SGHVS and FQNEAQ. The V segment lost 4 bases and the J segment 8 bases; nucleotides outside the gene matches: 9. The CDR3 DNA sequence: TGTGCCAGCAGCTCCATCACAGGGGGTAGAGGCTACACCTTC. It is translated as CASSSITGGRGYTF.

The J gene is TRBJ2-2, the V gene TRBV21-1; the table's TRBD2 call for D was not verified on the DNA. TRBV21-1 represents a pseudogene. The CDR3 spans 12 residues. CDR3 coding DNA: TGTGCCAGCAGCAACGGGACCGGGGAGCTGTTTTTT. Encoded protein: CASSNGTGELFF.

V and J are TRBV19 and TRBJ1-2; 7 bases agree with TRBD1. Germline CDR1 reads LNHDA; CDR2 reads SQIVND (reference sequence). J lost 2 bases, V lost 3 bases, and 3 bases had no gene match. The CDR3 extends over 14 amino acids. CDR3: CASSIDRANYGYTF. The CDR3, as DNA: TGTGCCAGTAGTATCGACAGGGCCAACTATGGCTACACCTTC.

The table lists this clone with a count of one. CDR3 protein: CASSPEGPPQQYF. CDR3 bases: TGTGCCAGCTCACCTGAGGGTCCGCCCCAGCAGTACTTC. This rearrangement joins TRBV18 to TRBJ2-7, with a possible D match to TRBD2 (5 bases). CDR1 KGHSH and CDR2 LQKENI come from the germline V gene. This CDR3 spans 13 amino acids. The V and J ends lost 3 bases and 8 bases respectively, with 14 bases between them.